This TCR beta chain stems from a study of blood T cell repertoires in COVID-19. This CDR3 region has 14 residues. J was trimmed by 4 bases and V by 1 base; bases with no gene match: 4. Per the germline V gene, CDR1 is SGHTA and CDR2 is FQGNSA. Some clones are missing from TCRdb's copy, which holds only in-frame ones; the method was immunoSEQ multiplex PCR. Of just under 350,000 clones in the sample, around 91% were seen once. This chain links TRBV7-2 with TRBJ2-7; 7 positions agree with TRBD1. This clonotype was obtained from a young woman who had recovered from COVID-19. The sequenced material came from peripheral blood. CDR3 sequence reads: CASSLGGGGYEQYV. As DNA, the CDR3 is TGTGCCAGCAGCTTAGGAGGGGGCGGTTACGAGCAGTACGTC.